This TCR beta chain was obtained from a study of response to subunit inactivated influenza vaccine. TCRdb reanalysed the RT-PCR reads using MiXCR and keeps one entry per CDR3 protein. The profile shows more than 450,000 distinct CDR3 sequences, around 8% of them singletons. The sequenced sample was PBMCs from blood, obtained less than 25 months after vaccination. This receptor was obtained from a man in his fifties or sixties who received an inactivated influenza vaccine.

The CDR3 region has the DNA TGTGCCAGCAGCCAAGATAAGGGGGCGCGAGTTGGCTACACCTTC. Its translation: CASSQDKGARVGYTF. V is TRBV4-2 and J is TRBJ1-2, with 7 bases matching TRBD1. V shed 0 bases, J shed 7 bases, and the junction held 8 bases outside the gene matches. CDR3 length: 15 residues. Germline assignment: CDR1 LGHNA and CDR2 YNFKEQ.